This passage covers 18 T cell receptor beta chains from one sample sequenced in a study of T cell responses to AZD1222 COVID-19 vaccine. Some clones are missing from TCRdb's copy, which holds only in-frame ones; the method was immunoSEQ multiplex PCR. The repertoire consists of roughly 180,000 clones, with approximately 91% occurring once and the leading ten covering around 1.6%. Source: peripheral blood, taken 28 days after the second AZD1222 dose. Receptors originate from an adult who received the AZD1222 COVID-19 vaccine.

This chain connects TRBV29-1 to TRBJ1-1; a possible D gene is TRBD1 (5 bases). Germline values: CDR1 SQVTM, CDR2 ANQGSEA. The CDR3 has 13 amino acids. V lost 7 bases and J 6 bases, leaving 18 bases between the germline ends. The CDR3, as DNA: TGCAGCGCTGACGGGGGTCAGGCGGCTGAAGCTTTCTTT. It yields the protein CSADGGQAAEAFF.

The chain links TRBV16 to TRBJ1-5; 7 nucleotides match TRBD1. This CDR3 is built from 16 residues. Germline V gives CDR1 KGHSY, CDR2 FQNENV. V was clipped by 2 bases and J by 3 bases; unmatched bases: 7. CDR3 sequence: CASSQNHGQANQPQHF. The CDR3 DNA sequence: TGTGCCAGCAGCCAAAATCATGGACAGGCCAATCAGCCCCAGCATTTT.

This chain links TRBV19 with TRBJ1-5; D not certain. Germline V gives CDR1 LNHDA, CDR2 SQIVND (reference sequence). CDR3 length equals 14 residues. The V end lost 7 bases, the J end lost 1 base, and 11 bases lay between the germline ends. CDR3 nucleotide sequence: TGTGCCAGTACACGGTGGAAAAGCAATCAGCCCCAGCATTTT. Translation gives CASTRWKSNQPQHF.

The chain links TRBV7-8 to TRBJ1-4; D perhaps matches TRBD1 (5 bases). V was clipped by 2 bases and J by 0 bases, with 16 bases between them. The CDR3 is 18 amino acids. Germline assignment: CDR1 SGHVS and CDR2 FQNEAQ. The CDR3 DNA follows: TGTGCCAGCAGCTTACGGGCAGGGATCCCCGCAACTAATGAAAAACTGTTTTTT. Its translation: CASSLRAGIPATNEKLFF.

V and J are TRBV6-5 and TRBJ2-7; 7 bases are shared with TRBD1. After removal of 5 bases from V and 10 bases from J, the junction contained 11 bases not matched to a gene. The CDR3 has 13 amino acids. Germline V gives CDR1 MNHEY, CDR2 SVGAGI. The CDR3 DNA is TGTGCCAGCAGTCCTCCGTCCGGGACAGACCAGTACTTC. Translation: CASSPPSGTDQYF.

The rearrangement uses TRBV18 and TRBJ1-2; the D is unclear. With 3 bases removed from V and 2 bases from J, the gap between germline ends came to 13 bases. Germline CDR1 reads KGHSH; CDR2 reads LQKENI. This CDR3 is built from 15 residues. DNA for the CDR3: TGTGCCAGCTCACCCGACATCCCGAGAAACTATGGCTACACCTTC. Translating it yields CASSPDIPRNYGYTF.

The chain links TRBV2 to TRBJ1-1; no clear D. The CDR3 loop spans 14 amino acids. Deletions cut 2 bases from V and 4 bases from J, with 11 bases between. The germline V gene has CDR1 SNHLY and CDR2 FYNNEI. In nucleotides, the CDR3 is TGTGCCAGCAGTGAAAGTCCGGCAGGCACTGAAGCTTTCTTT. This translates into CASSESPAGTEAFF.

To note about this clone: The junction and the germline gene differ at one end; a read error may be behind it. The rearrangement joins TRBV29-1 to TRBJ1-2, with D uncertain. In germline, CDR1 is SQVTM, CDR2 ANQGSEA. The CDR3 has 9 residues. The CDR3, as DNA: TGCAGCGATCATCTTAACCCGCCCTTC. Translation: CSDHLNPPF.

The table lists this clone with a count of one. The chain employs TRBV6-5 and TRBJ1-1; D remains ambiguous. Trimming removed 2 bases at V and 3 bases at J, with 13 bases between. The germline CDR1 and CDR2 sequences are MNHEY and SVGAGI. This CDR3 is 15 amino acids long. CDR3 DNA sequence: TGTGCCAGCAGTTACCTTCCGAATGGTCACACTGAAGCTTTCTTT. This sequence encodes CASSYLPNGHTEAFF.

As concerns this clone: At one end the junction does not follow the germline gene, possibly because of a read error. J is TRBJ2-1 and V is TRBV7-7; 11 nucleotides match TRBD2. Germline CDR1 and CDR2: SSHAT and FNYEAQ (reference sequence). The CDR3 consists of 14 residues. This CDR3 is CASSHSGGAEEQFF. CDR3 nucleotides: TGTGCTAGCAGCCATAGCGGGGGGGCCGAAGAGCAGTTCTTC. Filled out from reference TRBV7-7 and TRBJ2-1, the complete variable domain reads GAGVSQSPRYKVTKRGQDVTLRCDPISSHATLYWYQQALGQGPEFLTYFNYEAQPDKSGLPSDRFSAERPEGSISTLTIQRTEQRDSAMYRCASSHSGGAEEQFFGPGTRLTVL.

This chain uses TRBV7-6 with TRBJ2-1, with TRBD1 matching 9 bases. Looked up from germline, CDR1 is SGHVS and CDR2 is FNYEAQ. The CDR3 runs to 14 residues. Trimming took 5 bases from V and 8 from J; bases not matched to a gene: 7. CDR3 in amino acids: CASSLTQGAHEQFF. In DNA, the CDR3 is TGTGCCAGCAGCCTAACACAGGGGGCGCATGAGCAGTTCTTC. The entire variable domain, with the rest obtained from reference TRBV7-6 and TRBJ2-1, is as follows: GAGVSQSPRYKVTKRGQDVALRCDPISGHVSLYWYRQALGQGPEFLTYFNYEAQQDKSGLPNDRFSAERPEGSISTLTIQRTEQRDSAMYRCASSLTQGAHEQFFGPGTRLTVL.

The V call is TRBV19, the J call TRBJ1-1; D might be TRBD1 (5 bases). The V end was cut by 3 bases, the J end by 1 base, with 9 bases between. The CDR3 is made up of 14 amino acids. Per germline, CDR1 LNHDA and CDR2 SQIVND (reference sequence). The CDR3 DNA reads TGTGCCAGTAGTATGGGGGACCGGAACACTGAAGCTTTCTTT. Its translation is CASSMGDRNTEAFF.

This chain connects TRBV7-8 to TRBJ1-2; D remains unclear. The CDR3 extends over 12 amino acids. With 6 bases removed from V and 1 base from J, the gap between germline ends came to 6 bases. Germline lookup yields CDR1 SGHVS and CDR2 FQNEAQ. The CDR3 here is CASRRVNYGYTF. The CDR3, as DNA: TGTGCCAGCAGGAGAGTTAACTATGGCTACACCTTC.

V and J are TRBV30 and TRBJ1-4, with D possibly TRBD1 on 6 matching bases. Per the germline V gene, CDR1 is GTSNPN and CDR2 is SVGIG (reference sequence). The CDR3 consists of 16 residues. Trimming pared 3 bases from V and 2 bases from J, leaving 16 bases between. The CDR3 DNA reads TGTGCCTGGAGACCAACCCACAGGGCTACTAATGAAAAACTGTTTTTT. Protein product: CAWRPTHRATNEKLFF.

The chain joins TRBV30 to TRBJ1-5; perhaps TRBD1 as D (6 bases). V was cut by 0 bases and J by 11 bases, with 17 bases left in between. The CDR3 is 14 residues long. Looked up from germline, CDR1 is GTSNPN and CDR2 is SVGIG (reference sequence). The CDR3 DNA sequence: TGTGCCTGGAGTGTAAAGGCCGGGGGCAGGTCCCAGCATTTT. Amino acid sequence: CAWSVKAGGRSQHF.

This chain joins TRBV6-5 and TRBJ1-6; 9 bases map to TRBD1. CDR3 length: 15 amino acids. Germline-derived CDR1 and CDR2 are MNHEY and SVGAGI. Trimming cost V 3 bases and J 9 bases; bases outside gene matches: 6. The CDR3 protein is CASSYTQGASSPLHF. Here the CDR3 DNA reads TGTGCCAGCAGTTATACACAGGGGGCTTCTTCACCCCTCCACTTT.

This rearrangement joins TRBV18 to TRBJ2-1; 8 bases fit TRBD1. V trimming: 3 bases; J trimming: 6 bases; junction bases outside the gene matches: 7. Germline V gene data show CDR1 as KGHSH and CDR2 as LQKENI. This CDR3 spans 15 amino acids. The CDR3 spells CASSPPGQATNEQFF. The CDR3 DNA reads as TGTGCCAGCTCACCTCCGGGACAGGCCACCAATGAGCAGTTCTTC.

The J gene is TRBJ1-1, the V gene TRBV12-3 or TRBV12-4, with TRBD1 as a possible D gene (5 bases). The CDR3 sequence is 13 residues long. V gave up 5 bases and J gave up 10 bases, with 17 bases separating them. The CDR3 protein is CASSTAGQGRAFF. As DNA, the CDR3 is TGTGCCAGCAGTACGGCTGGACAAGGAAGAGCTTTCTTT.